The 14 T cell receptor beta chains below were found in one sample sequenced in a study of regulatory T cells in long-lasting Graves disease. Construction of TCR beta libraries relied on iRepertoire HTBI primers and on Arm-PCR targeting CDR3 regions. TCRdb re-called the multiplex PCR reads through MiXCR, storing one row per CDR3 protein. Among around 400,000 distinct CDR3 sequences listed, around 20% were seen once. Sample time point: persistent/refractory GD, antithyroid drugs over 5 years with positive TRAb. The TCR library was made from RNA that had been extracted from PBMCs in TRIzol. Sequences were derived from peripheral blood mononuclear cells (PBMCs), sampled when the disease was refractory, from a patient treated with antithyroid drugs. The receptor set was obtained from a female donor with Graves disease.

There are many counts of this clonotype. The chain links TRBV28 to TRBJ2-7; D remains unclear. This CDR3 is built from 14 residues. With 6 bases removed from V and 1 base from J, the gap between germline ends came to 13 bases. Per germline, CDR1 MDHEN and CDR2 SYDVKM. CDR3 region: CASSLGRGSYEQYF. The DNA for the CDR3 is TGTGCCAGCAGCTTAGGACGCGGATCCTACGAGCAGTACTTC.

This clonotype was counted a few times. J is TRBJ1-2 and V is TRBV19; unclear D gene. Trimming took off 6 bases at V and 2 bases at J, with 10 bases between the two ends. Germline CDR1 reads LNHDA; CDR2 reads SQIVND (reference sequence). The CDR3 sequence is 13 residues long. The CDR3 bases are TGTGCCAGTAGGACACTTAGGAACTATGGCTACACCTTC. Its protein is CASRTLRNYGYTF.

About this clonotype: This sequence may be a read error, since a much larger clone differs from it by one base. The DNA of the CDR3 is TGTGCCAGCAGCCCCTATTCCGGGACCCTCACTAAAGCTTTCTTT. Its protein product is CASSPYSGTLTKAFF. The chain combines TRBV7-8 with TRBJ1-1; D may be TRBD1 (5 bases). The germline gives CDR1 SGHVS, CDR2 FQNEAQ. The CDR3 runs to 15 residues.

This clonotype has at least ten counts. The V and J genes are TRBV29-1 and TRBJ2-6, with D unresolved. Trimming cost V 6 bases and J 0 bases, with 6 bases left between them. This CDR3 spans 13 amino acids. Germline V gives CDR1 SQVTM, CDR2 ANQGSEA. The CDR3 spells CSVQISGANVLTF. The CDR3, as DNA: TGCAGCGTACAGATCTCTGGGGCCAACGTCCTGACTTTC.

This clonotype was picked up a small number of times. The rearrangement uses TRBV10-3 and TRBJ1-1, with TRBD1 as a possible D gene (5 bases). Germline CDR1 is ENHRY and CDR2 is SYGVKD. This CDR3 region has 13 residues. V was clipped by 6 bases and J by 6 bases, with 14 bases between them. The CDR3 is CAIRGPSEPEAFF. In nucleotides, the CDR3 is TGTGCCATCAGGGGACCGAGCGAGCCTGAAGCTTTCTTT.

This clonotype was observed many times. This sequence joins TRBV15 and TRBJ2-1; no clear D. Germline CDR1 reads LNHNV; CDR2 reads YYDKDF (reference sequence). This CDR3 comprises 11 residues. The V and J ends lost 7 bases and 8 bases respectively, with 9 bases between them. The CDR3 nucleotides read TGTGCCACCACGACGGGCGATGAGCAGTTCTTC. Translating it yields CATTTGDEQFF.

The rearrangement links TRBV18 to TRBJ1-2, with 9 bases matching TRBD1. The CDR3 loop spans 13 amino acids. The ends lost 3 bases at V and 8 bases at J; junction bases unmatched: 4. The germline V gene encodes CDR1 KGHSH and CDR2 LQKENI. CDR3 in amino acids: CASSPLDRGGYTF. The CDR3 DNA reads TGTGCCAGCTCACCCCTGGACAGGGGCGGCTACACCTTC.

The chain links TRBV20-1 to TRBJ2-7; tentatively, D is TRBD2 (5 bases). Trimming left V 3 bases short and J 3 bases short, with 21 bases between. CDR3 length: 16 amino acids. Germline V gene lookup returns CDR1 DFQATT and CDR2 SNEGSKA (reference sequence). CDR3: CSASPLLGSRVYEQYF. DNA for the CDR3: TGCAGTGCTAGTCCCCTTTTAGGGTCGCGGGTCTACGAGCAGTACTTC.

The chain employs TRBV5-1 and TRBJ2-7; TRBD2 matches at 13 bases. CDR3 length equals 15 residues. V trimming: 6 bases; J trimming: 6 bases; junction bases outside the gene matches: 9. The germline gives CDR1 SGHRS, CDR2 YFSETQ. The chain's CDR3 is CASTGGTSGKSEQYF. CDR3 nucleotide sequence: TGCGCCAGCACTGGGGGGACTAGCGGGAAGTCCGAGCAGTACTTC.

The chain is built from TRBV19 and TRBJ2-5, with a weak D call TRBD1 (6 bases). CDR3 length equals 14 residues. V dropped 7 bases and J dropped 6 bases, with 18 bases sitting between them. Germline V gene lookup returns CDR1 LNHDA and CDR2 SQIVND (reference sequence). The CDR3: CASTHGRGSQTQYF. Here the CDR3 DNA reads TGTGCCAGTACGCACGGCAGGGGCTCTCAGACCCAGTACTTC.

This clonotype came up many times. The rearrangement links TRBV11-1 to TRBJ2-7, with D maybe TRBD2 (6 bases). Germline V gives CDR1 SGHAT, CDR2 FQDESV (reference sequence). This CDR3 region has 15 residues. V lost 7 bases and J 0 bases, leaving 16 bases between the germline ends. The CDR3 DNA follows: TGTGCCAGCACCCTCCGGGGGTTGCCCTCCTACGAGCAGTACTTC. Protein product: CASTLRGLPSYEQYF.

The chain joins TRBV28 to TRBJ1-5; tentative D call: TRBD1 (5 bases). The CDR3 has 16 amino acids. The germline gives CDR1 MDHEN, CDR2 SYDVKM. Trimming pared 6 bases from V and 0 bases from J, leaving 15 bases between. The CDR3 loop is CASSLGGAVSNQPQHF. The CDR3 DNA sequence: TGTGCCAGCAGCCTGGGCGGGGCAGTTAGCAATCAGCCCCAGCATTTT. The variable domain in full, with the rest retrieved from reference TRBV28 and TRBJ1-5, is DVKVTQSSRYLVKRTGEKVFLECVQDMDHENMFWYRQDPGLGLRLIYFSYDVKMKEKGDIPEGYSVSREKKERFSLILESASTNQTSMYLCASSLGGAVSNQPQHFGDGTRLSIL.

In the case of this clonotype: A much larger clone differs by one base, so this may be a read error. CDR3 nucleotide sequence: TGCAGTGCTGGAGCGCAAACGGACTCTGGGGCCAACGTCCTGACTTTC. Its translation: CSAGAQTDSGANVLTF. The gene calls are TRBV20-1 and TRBJ2-6; D not resolved. This CDR3 comprises 16 residues. The germline CDR1 and CDR2 sequences are DFQATT and SNEGSKA (reference sequence). V gave up 5 bases and J gave up 0 bases, with 14 bases separating them.

This clonotype has at least ten counts. The chain couples TRBV20-1 to TRBJ2-7, with a weak D call TRBD1 (5 bases). Germline CDR1 reads DFQATT; CDR2 reads SNEGSKA (reference sequence). This CDR3 is built from 13 residues. Trimming left V 3 bases short and J 3 bases short, with 12 bases between. CDR3 loop: CSARGQGVYEQYF. In DNA, the CDR3 is TGCAGTGCTAGGGGGCAGGGTGTCTACGAGCAGTACTTC.